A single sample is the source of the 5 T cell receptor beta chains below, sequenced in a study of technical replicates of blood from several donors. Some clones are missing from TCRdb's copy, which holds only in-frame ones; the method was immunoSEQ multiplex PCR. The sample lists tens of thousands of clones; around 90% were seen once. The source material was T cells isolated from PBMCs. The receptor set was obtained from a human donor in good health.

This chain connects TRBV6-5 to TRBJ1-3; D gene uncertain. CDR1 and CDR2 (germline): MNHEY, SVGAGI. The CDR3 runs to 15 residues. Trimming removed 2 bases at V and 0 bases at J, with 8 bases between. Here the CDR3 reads CASSYEGPSGNTIYF. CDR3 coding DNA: TGTGCCAGCAGTTACGAGGGTCCCTCTGGAAACACCATATATTTT.

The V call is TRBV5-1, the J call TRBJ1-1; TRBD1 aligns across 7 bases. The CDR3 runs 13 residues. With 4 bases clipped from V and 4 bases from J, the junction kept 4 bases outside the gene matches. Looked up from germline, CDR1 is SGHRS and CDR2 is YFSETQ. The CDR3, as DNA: TGCGCCAGCAGCCTGACAGGGATCACTGAAGCTTTCTTT. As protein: CASSLTGITEAFF.

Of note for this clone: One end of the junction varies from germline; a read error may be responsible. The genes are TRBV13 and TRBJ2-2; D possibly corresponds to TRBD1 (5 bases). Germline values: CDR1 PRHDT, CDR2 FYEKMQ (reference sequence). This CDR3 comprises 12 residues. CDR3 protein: CASSLYEGALFF. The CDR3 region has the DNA TGTGCCAGCAGCTTATATGAAGGGGCGCTGTTTTTT. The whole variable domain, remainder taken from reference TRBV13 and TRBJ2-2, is AAGVIQSPRHLIKEKRETATLKCYPIPRHDTVYWYQQGPGQDPQFLISFYEKMQSDKGSIPDRFSAQQFSDYHSELNMSSLELGDSALYFCASSLYEGALFFGEGSRLTVL.

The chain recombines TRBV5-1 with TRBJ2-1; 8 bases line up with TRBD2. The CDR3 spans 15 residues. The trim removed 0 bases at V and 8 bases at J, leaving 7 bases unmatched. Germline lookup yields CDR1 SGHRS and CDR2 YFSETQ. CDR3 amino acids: CASSLGSGSMHEQFF. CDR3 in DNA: TGCGCCAGCAGCTTGGGGAGCGGGAGTATGCATGAGCAGTTCTTC.

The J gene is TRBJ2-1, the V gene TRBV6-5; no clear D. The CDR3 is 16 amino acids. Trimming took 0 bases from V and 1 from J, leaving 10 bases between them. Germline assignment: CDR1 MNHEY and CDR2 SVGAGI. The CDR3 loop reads CASSYSYSWSYNEQFF. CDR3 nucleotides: TGTGCCAGCAGTTACTCCTATAGTTGGTCCTACAATGAGCAGTTCTTC.